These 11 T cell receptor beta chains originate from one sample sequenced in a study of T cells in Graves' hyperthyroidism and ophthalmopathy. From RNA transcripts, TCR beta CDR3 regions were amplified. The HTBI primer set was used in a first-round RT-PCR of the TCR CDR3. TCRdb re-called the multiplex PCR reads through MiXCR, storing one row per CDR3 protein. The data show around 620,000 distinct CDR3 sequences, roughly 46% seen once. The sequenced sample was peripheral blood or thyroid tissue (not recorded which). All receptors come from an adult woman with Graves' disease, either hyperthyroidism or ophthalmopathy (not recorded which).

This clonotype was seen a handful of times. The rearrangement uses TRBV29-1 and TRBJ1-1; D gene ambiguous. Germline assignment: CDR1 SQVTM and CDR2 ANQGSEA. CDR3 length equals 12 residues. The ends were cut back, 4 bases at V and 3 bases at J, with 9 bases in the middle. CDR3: CSVAGADTEAFF. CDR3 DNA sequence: TGCAGCGTTGCGGGTGCGGACACTGAAGCTTTCTTT. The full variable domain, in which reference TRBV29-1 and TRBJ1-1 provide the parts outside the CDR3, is SAVISQKPSRDICQRGTSLTIQCQVDSQVTMMFWYRQQPGQSLTLIATANQGSEATYESGFVIDKFPISRPNLTFSTLTVSNMSPEDSSIYLCSVAGADTEAFFGQGTRLTVV.

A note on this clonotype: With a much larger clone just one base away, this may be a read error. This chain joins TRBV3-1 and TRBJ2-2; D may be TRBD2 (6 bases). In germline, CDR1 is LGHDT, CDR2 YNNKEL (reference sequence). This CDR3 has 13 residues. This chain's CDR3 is CASSPPEGGELVF. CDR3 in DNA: TGTGCCAGCAGCCCCCCGGAAGGCGGGGAGCTGGTTTTT.

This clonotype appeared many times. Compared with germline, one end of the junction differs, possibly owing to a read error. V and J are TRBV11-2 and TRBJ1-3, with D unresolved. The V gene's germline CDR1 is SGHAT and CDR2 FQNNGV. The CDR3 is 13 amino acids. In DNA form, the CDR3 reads TGTGCCAGCAGGTTAGCCTCTGGAAACACCATATATTTT. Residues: CASRLASGNTIYF.

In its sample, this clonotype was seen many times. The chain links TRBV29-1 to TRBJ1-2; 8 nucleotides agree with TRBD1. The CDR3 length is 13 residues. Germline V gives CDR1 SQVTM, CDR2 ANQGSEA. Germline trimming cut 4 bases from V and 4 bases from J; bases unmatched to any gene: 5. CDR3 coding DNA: TGCAGCGTTGCCTCGGACAGGGTCTATGGCTACACCTTC. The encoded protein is CSVASDRVYGYTF.

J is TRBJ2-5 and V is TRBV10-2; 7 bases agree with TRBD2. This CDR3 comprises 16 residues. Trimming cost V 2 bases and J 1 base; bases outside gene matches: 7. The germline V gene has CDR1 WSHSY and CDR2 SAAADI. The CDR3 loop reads CASSERWGGSQETQYF. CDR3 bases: TGCGCCAGCAGTGAGAGGTGGGGGGGTTCCCAAGAGACCCAGTACTTC.

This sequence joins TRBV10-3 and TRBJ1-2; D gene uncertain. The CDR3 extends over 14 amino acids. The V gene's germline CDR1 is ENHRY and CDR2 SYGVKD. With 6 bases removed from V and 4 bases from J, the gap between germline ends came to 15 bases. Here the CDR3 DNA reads TGTGCCATCAGCGGTCTAGGGAACTCCTATGGCTACACCTTC. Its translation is CAISGLGNSYGYTF.

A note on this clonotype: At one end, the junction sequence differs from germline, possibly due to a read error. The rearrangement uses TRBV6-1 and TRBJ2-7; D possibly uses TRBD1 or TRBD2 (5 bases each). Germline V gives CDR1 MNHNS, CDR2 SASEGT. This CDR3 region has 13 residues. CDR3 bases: TGTGCCATCAGTGAGGGACCCTCCCCCGAGCAGTACTTC. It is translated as CAISEGPSPEQYF.

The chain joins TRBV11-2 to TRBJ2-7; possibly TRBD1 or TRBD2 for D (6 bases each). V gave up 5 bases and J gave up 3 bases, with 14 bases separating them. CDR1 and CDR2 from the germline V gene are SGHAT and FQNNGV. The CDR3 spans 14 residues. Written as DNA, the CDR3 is TGTGCCAGCAGCACGGAGGGGGTGGGCTACGAGCAGTACTTC. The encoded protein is CASSTEGVGYEQYF. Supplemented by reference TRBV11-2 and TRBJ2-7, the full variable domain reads EAGVAQSPRYKIIEKRQSVAFWCNPISGHATLYWYQQILGQGPKLLIQFQNNGVVDDSQLPKDRFSAERLKGVDSTLKIQPAKLEDSAVYLCASSTEGVGYEQYFGPGTRLTVT.

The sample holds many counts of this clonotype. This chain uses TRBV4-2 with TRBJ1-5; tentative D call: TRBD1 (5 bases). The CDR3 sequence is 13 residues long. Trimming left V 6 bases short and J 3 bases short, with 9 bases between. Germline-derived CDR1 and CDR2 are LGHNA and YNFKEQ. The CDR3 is CASSRQLNQPQHF. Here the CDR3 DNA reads TGTGCCAGCAGTAGACAGCTCAATCAGCCCCAGCATTTT.

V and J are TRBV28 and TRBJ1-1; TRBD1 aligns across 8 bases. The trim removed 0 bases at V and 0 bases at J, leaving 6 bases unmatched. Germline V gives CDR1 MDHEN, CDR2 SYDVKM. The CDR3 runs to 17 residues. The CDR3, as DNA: TGTGCCAGCAGTTTATGGGGACAGGAAGGTCTGAACACTGAAGCTTTCTTT. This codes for CASSLWGQEGLNTEAFF.

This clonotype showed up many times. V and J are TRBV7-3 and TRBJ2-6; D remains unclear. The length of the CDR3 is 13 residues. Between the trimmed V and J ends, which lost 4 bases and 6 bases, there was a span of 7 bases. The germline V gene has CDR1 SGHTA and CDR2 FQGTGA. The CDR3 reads CASSSLEANVLTF. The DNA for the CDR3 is TGTGCCAGCAGCTCGCTGGAGGCCAACGTCCTGACTTTC.